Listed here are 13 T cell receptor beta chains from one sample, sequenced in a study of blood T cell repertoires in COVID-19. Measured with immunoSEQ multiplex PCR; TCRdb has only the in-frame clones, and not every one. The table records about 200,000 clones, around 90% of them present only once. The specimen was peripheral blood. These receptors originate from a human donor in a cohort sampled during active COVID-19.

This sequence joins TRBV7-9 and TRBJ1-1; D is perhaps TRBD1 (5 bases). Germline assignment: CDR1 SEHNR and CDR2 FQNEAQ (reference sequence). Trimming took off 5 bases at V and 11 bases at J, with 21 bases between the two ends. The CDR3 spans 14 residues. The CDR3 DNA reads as TGTGCCAGCAGCCAATCGGGAGCCGCTGGGGGGGCTTTCTTT. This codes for CASSQSGAAGGAFF.

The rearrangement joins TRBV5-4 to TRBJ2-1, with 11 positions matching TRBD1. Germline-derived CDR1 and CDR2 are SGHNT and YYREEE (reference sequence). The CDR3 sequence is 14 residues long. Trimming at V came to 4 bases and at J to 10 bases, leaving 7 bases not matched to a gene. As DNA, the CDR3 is TGTGCCAGCAGCAGACCGGGACAGGGGGGAGAGCAGTTCTTC. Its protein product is CASSRPGQGGEQFF.

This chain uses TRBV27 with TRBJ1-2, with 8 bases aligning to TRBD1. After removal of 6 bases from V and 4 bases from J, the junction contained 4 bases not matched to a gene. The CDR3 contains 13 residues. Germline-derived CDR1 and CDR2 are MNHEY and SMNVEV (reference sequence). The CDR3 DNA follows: TGTGCCAGCAGACCTACAGGGGGCTATGGCTACACCTTC. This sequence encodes CASRPTGGYGYTF.

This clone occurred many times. CDR3 loop: CASSLRALQGRGDTEAFF. CDR3 in DNA: TGTGCCAGCAGCCTCCGAGCATTACAGGGTAGAGGCGACACTGAAGCTTTCTTT. The V call is TRBV5-5, the J call TRBJ1-1; weak D call: TRBD1 (6 bases). The CDR3 is 18 residues long. Germline V gives CDR1 SGHKS, CDR2 YYEKEE (reference sequence). V lost 4 bases and J 3 bases, leaving 25 bases between the germline ends.

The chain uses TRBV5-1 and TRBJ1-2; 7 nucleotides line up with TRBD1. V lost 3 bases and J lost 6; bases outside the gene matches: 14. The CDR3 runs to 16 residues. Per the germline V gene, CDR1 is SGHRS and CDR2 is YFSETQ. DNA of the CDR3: TGCGCCAGCAGCTCCTTTCCTCGACAGGGAGGCGATGGCTACACCTTC. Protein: CASSSFPRQGGDGYTF.

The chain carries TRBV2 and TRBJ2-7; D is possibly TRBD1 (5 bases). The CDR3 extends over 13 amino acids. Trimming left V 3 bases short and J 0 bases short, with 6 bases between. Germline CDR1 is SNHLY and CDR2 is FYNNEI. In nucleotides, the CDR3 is TGTGCCAGCAGTGATCAGGGCTCCTACGAGCAGTACTTC. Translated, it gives CASSDQGSYEQYF.

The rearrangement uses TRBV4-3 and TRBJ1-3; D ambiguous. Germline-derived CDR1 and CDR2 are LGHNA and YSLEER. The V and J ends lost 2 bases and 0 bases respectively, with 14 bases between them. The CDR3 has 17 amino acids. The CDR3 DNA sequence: TGCGCCAGCAGCCAAAGATGGGCAGGTGCCTCTGGAAACACCATATATTTT. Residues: CASSQRWAGASGNTIYF.

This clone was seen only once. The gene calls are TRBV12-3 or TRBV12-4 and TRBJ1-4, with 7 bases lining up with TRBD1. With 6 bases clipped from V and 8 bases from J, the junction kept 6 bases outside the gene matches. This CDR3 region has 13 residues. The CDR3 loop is CASSTQGREKLFF. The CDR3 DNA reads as TGTGCCAGCAGCACACAGGGGAGGGAAAAACTGTTTTTT.

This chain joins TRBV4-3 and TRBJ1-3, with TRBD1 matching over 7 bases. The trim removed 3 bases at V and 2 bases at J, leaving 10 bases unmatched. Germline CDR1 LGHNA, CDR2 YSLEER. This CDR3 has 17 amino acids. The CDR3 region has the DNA TGCGCCAGCAGCCACCGTCAACAGGGGAGCGCTGGAAACACCATATATTTT. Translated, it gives CASSHRQQGSAGNTIYF.

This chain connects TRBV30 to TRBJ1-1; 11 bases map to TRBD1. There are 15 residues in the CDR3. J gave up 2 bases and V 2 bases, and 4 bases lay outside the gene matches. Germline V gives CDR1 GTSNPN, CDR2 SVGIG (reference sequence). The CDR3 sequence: CAWSPRTGGNTEAFF. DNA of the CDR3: TGTGCCTGGAGTCCCCGGACAGGGGGCAACACTGAAGCTTTCTTT.

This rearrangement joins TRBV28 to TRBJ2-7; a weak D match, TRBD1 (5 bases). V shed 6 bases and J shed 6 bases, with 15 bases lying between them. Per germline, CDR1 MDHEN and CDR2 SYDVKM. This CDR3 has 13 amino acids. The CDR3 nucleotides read TGTGCCAGCAGCCCCTTTGAGGACACCGAGCAGTACTTC. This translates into CASSPFEDTEQYF. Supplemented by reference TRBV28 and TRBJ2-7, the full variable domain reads DVKVTQSSRYLVKRTGEKVFLECVQDMDHENMFWYRQDPGLGLRLIYFSYDVKMKEKGDIPEGYSVSREKKERFSLILESASTNQTSMYLCASSPFEDTEQYFGPGTRLTVT.

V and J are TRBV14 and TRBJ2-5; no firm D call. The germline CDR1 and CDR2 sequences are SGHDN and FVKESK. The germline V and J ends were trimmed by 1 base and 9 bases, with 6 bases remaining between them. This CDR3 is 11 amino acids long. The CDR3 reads CASSQGEPQYF. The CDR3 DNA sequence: TGTGCCAGCAGCCAAGGCGAGCCCCAGTACTTC.

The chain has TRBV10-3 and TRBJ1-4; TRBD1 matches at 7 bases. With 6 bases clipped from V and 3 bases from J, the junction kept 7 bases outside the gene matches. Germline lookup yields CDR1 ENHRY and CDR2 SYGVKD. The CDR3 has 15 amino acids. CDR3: CAISDRVGANEKLFF. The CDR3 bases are TGTGCCATCAGCGACAGGGTAGGAGCTAATGAAAAACTGTTTTTT.